The 25 T cell receptor beta chains below come from one sample, sequenced in a study of breast tumors, draining lymph nodes, adjacent tissues. Breast cancer patients provided tissue from their axillary draining lymph nodes. TCRdb passed the multiplex PCR reads through MiXCR, listing each CDR3 protein once. Among about 230,000 distinct CDR3 sequences listed, about 32% were seen once. Material for sequencing was axillary lymph node tissue. The receptors derive from a female donor with breast cancer. Some clones in this sample may be carry-over from other donors' samples.

This clonotype was observed a few times. A much more abundant neighbour one base away suggests this may be a read error. The genes are TRBV20-1 and TRBJ2-7; perhaps TRBD2 as D (6 bases). Germline CDR1 DFQATT, CDR2 SNEGSKA (reference sequence). The CDR3 runs to 13 residues. CDR3 sequence reads: CSASEDYPYAQYF. As DNA, the CDR3 is TGCAGTGCTAGCGAGGACTACCCCTACGCGCAGTACTTC.

This clonotype was seen at least ten times. This chain uses TRBV5-1 with TRBJ2-5, with 10 bases that match TRBD1. Germline-derived CDR1 and CDR2 are SGHRS and YFSETQ. The V gene end was trimmed by 4 bases and the J gene end by 7 bases; junction bases not matched to a gene: 10. The CDR3 covers 15 residues. Written as DNA, the CDR3 is TGCGCCAGCAGCGCGTGGACAGGGGGAATAGGGACCCAGTACTTC. It translates to CASSAWTGGIGTQYF.

This clonotype occurred many times. V is TRBV7-2 and J is TRBJ1-4; D remains ambiguous. This CDR3 is built from 15 residues. Germline CDR1 reads SGHTA; CDR2 reads FQGNSA. The germline V and J ends were trimmed by 1 base and 7 bases, with 13 bases remaining between them. CDR3 sequence (DNA): TGTGCCAGCAGCTTAGTCGGGCTGGAAGGTGAAAAACTGTTTTTT. Translation gives CASSLVGLEGEKLFF.

As regards this clonotype: The conserved final phenylalanine or tryptophan is absent from the CDR3, which likely points to a read error. The DNA is left out, because the CDR3 cannot be placed on it with certainty; the CDR3 is given as TCRdb lists it. The CDR3 reads CASRPIGTS. The J gene is TRBJ2-6, the V gene TRBV2. The length of the CDR3 is 9 amino acids, counting both ends. Per the germline V gene, CDR1 is SNHLY and CDR2 is FYNNEI.

This clonotype was detected a few times. Given a much more abundant clone one base away, this may be a read error. The chain is built from TRBV20-1 and TRBJ2-7; 9 nucleotides line up with TRBD2. Germline-derived CDR1 and CDR2 are DFQATT and SNEGSKA (reference sequence). The CDR3 runs to 16 residues. Unmatched junction bases numbered 13, after V lost 3 bases and J lost 4 bases. CDR3 protein: CSASAPLAGPSYEQYF. CDR3 bases: TGCAGTGCTAGCGCCCCTCTAGCGGGACCCTCTTACGAGCAGTACTTC.

In this sample, this clonotype turned up once. The chain is built from TRBV5-4 and TRBJ1-1; D unclear. Germline V CDR1 and CDR2: SGHNT, YYREEE (reference sequence). The CDR3 has 15 amino acids. The germline V and J ends were trimmed by 0 bases and 3 bases, with 12 bases remaining between them. DNA of the CDR3: TGTGCCAGCAGCTTGGGGCCCGTAGGGTACACTGAAGCTTTCTTT. The encoded protein is CASSLGPVGYTEAFF.

At least ten counts were recorded for this clonotype. V gene TRBV29-1 combines with J gene TRBJ2-1; possibly TRBD1 for D (5 bases). This CDR3 comprises 12 residues. The V gene lost 6 bases and the J gene lost 6 bases, with 12 bases spanning the gap. CDR1 is SQVTM, CDR2 ANQGSEA, per germline. The CDR3 here is CSVRVRSNEQFF. The CDR3 nucleotides read TGCAGCGTCAGGGTTCGATCCAATGAGCAGTTCTTC.

This clonotype came up once. The rearrangement joins TRBV12-3 or TRBV12-4 to TRBJ2-5; D is perhaps TRBD1 or TRBD2 (6 bases each). The CDR3 runs to 14 residues. Trimming left V 1 base short and J 5 bases short, with 11 bases between. This chain's CDR3 is CASSLGQEGETQYF. Here the CDR3 DNA reads TGTGCCAGCAGTTTAGGACAGGAGGGGGAGACCCAGTACTTC.

This chain joins TRBV11-2 and TRBJ2-1, with D perhaps matching TRBD1 (5 bases). The CDR3 runs 15 residues. The ends were cut back, 1 base at V and 14 bases at J, with 21 bases in the middle. CDR1 SGHAT and CDR2 FQNNGV come from the germline V gene. CDR3 DNA: TGTGCCAGCAGCTTAGCCGGGCTGTCGGACAATTCGGAGTTCTTC. Translation gives CASSLAGLSDNSEFF.

This clonotype was counted ten times or more. In nucleotides, the CDR3 is TGCAGCGTTGAAAAAGAGGGGGGGAAAGGAACCTACGAGCAGTACTTC. Translated, it gives CSVEKEGGKGTYEQYF. The chain employs TRBV29-1 and TRBJ2-7; maybe TRBD2 (7 bases). The V end was cut by 2 bases, the J end by 2 bases, with 19 bases between. Germline values: CDR1 SQVTM, CDR2 ANQGSEA. The CDR3 totals 16 residues.

This clonotype was seen at least ten times. The chain carries TRBV7-9 and TRBJ2-3; unclear D gene. V lost 4 bases and J 0 bases, leaving 17 bases between the germline ends. Per the germline V gene, CDR1 is SEHNR and CDR2 is FQNEAQ (reference sequence). The CDR3 loop spans 17 amino acids. The CDR3 DNA follows: TGTGCCAGCAGCTCGGTGATACGGCCAAGTAGCACAGATACGCAGTATTTT. Translated: CASSSVIRPSSTDTQYF.

CDR3 sequence (DNA): TGTGCCAGCAGTTATGACAGGCTTAATGAAAAACTGTTTTTT. Amino acids: CASSYDRLNEKLFF. The chain links TRBV6-1 to TRBJ1-4; maybe TRBD1 (6 bases). CDR3 length: 14 amino acids. Trimming shortened V by 5 bases and J by 4 bases, and 11 bases separated the two germline ends. Germline V gene sequence: CDR1 MNHNS, CDR2 SASEGT.

About this clonotype itself: With a much larger clone just one base away, this may be a read error. The V gene is TRBV5-8, the J gene TRBJ2-1; the match to TRBD2 covers 12 bases. The trim removed 0 bases at V and 7 bases at J, leaving 17 bases unmatched. Germline V gives CDR1 SGHTS, CDR2 YDEGEE. The CDR3 has 20 residues. CDR3 residues: CASSLAPASGRAPSHNEQFF. CDR3 in DNA: TGTGCCAGCAGCTTGGCCCCGGCTAGCGGGAGGGCTCCGTCGCATAATGAGCAGTTCTTC.

This clonotype was counted only a few times. This clone may be a read error of a much larger clone one base away. This chain connects TRBV7-2 to TRBJ2-5; D uncertain. Between the trimmed V and J ends, which lost 8 bases and 7 bases, there was a span of 5 bases. The CDR3 covers 9 residues. Germline V gives CDR1 SGHTA, CDR2 FQGNSA. CDR3 protein: CASPGTQYF. In DNA form, the CDR3 reads TGTGCCAGCCCAGGGACCCAGTACTTC.

Points on this clonotype: One junction end disagrees with the germline gene, perhaps due to a read error. The chain is built from TRBV19 and TRBJ2-7; perhaps D is TRBD1 or TRBD2 (6 bases each). Germline CDR1 is LNHDA and CDR2 is SQIVND (reference sequence). The CDR3 is 12 residues long. In DNA, the CDR3 is TGTGCCGGTAGTATTGGAGGGGGCGAGCAGTACTTC. Its protein is CAGSIGGGEQYF.

V and J are TRBV28 and TRBJ2-7; TRBD1 agrees at 10 bases. Germline V gene data show CDR1 as MDHEN and CDR2 as SYDVKM. This CDR3 comprises 16 residues. The junction had 9 bases not matched to a gene; V was cut back by 5 bases and J by 2 bases. The CDR3 DNA is TGTGCCAGCAGTCCTTTAGGACAGGGGGTCGCCTACGAGCAGTACTTC. Translating gives CASSPLGQGVAYEQYF.

This clonotype has a single count. V usage is TRBV25-1 and J usage is TRBJ2-1; the match to TRBD2 covers 14 bases. The junction had 21 bases not matched to a gene; V was cut back by 7 bases and J by 4 bases. The V gene's germline CDR1 is MGHDK and CDR2 SYGVNS. The length of the CDR3 is 21 residues. The CDR3 DNA reads TGTGCCAGCACTCCTAGTACGGGGGGACTAGCGGGAGTGCGGGATTACAATGAGCAGTTCTTC. Its protein product is CASTPSTGGLAGVRDYNEQFF.

This clonotype was found many times. The chain uses TRBV11-2 and TRBJ1-5, with D hard to call. V lost 1 base and J 5 bases, leaving 12 bases between the germline ends. The germline V gene encodes CDR1 SGHAT and CDR2 FQNNGV. This CDR3 spans 15 amino acids. The CDR3, as DNA: TGTGCCAGCAGCTTAGGTGTTGGGCGAGATCAGCCCCAGCATTTT. Amino acid sequence: CASSLGVGRDQPQHF.

Note on this clonotype: It may be a read error: a sequence one base away is much more abundant. The CDR3 ends on some other residue instead of the conserved phenylalanine or tryptophan, so this is likely a read error. The rearrangement uses TRBV7-3 and TRBJ2-5, with 11 positions matching TRBD1. Trimming at V came to 5 bases and at J to 5 bases, leaving 4 bases not matched to a gene. CDR1 SGHTA and CDR2 FQGTGA come from the germline V gene. The CDR3 sequence is 14 residues long. CDR3 in DNA: TGTGCCAGCAGCCGGACAGGGGGCCGGGAGACCCAGTACCTC. It codes for CASSRTGGRETQYL.

This clonotype was seen at least ten times. This chain joins TRBV11-3 and TRBJ2-2; tentatively, D is TRBD1 (6 bases). Looked up from germline, CDR1 is SGHNT and CDR2 is YENEEA. The V and J ends lost 8 bases and 1 base respectively, with 17 bases between them. The CDR3 is made up of 16 amino acids. The CDR3 region is CASGNRVGLNTGELFF. The DNA of the CDR3 is TGTGCCAGCGGAAACAGGGTTGGATTGAACACCGGGGAGCTGTTTTTT.

This clonotype came up many times. The J gene is TRBJ2-5, the V gene TRBV4-2, with 7 bases matching TRBD2. From germline, CDR1 is LGHNA and CDR2 YNFKEQ. CDR3 length: 16 residues. The V and J ends lost 0 bases and 2 bases, in that order; junction bases with no gene match: 6. CDR3 amino acids: CASSQEGGREQETQYF. CDR3 nucleotides: TGTGCCAGCAGCCAAGAGGGAGGGCGGGAACAAGAGACCCAGTACTTC.

V gene TRBV5-5 combines with J gene TRBJ1-4, with D possibly matching TRBD1 (6 bases). CDR3 length: 15 residues. In germline, CDR1 is SGHKS, CDR2 YYEKEE (reference sequence). Trimming left V 5 bases short and J 7 bases short, with 18 bases between. The CDR3 is CASSDYRANGEKLFF. The CDR3 nucleotides are TGTGCCAGCAGTGATTACAGGGCAAACGGTGAAAAACTGTTTTTT.

The sample holds many counts of this clonotype. The chain employs TRBV5-5 and TRBJ2-1; D uncertain. Germline V CDR1 and CDR2: SGHKS, YYEKEE (reference sequence). Trimming left V 2 bases short and J 10 bases short, with 4 bases between. The CDR3 has 10 amino acids. CDR3 DNA sequence: TGTGCCAGCAGCTTAGTCGAGCAGTTCTTC. Its protein product is CASSLVEQFF.

This chain uses TRBV30 with TRBJ1-1, with unresolved D. V was shortened by 0 bases and J by 3 bases, with 11 bases between the two germline ends. In germline, CDR1 is GTSNPN, CDR2 SVGIG (reference sequence). The length of the CDR3 is 14 residues. CDR3: CAWSVPGMDTEAFF. Here the CDR3 DNA reads TGTGCCTGGAGTGTACCGGGTATGGACACTGAAGCTTTCTTT.

This clonotype occurred many times. V gene TRBV2 combines with J gene TRBJ2-7, with 10 positions matching TRBD2. The CDR3 length is 15 residues. The V segment lost 3 bases and the J segment 6 bases; nucleotides outside the gene matches: 8. CDR1 is SNHLY, CDR2 FYNNEI, per germline. The CDR3 protein is CASSDFIAGGAEQYF. CDR3 DNA: TGTGCCAGCAGTGATTTTATAGCGGGAGGAGCCGAGCAGTACTTC.